The subject of this entry is one TCR beta chain. What it recognizes is unknown. Trimming removed 1 base at V and 6 bases at J, with 15 bases between. Germline V gene sequence: CDR1 SGHTA, CDR2 FQGNSA. The CDR3 length is 15 residues. Primers included in the PCR were 60 Vbeta and 13 Jbeta primers. Method: immunoSEQ multiplex PCR; TCRdb's copy keeps in-frame clones and lacks some. Of roughly 160,000 clones listed, 65% to 85% are singletons. The data stem from a study of cytomegalovirus exposure and HLA in healthy donors. Points from the study as a whole: In an earlier analysis, productive rearrangement rates for most beta V segments clustered near 87% or 30%. In a later analysis, at a false discovery rate of 0.05, some 17,000 TCR beta sequences were associated with HLA alleles.

This chain connects TRBV7-2 to TRBJ1-2, with unresolved D. Material for sequencing was PBMCs. The clonotype comes from a woman under 40 in good health and CMV-seropositive. The CDR3 reads CASSLGRVLGNGYTF. Written as DNA, the CDR3 is TGTGCCAGCAGCTTAGGGAGGGTTCTTGGGAATGGCTACACCTTC.